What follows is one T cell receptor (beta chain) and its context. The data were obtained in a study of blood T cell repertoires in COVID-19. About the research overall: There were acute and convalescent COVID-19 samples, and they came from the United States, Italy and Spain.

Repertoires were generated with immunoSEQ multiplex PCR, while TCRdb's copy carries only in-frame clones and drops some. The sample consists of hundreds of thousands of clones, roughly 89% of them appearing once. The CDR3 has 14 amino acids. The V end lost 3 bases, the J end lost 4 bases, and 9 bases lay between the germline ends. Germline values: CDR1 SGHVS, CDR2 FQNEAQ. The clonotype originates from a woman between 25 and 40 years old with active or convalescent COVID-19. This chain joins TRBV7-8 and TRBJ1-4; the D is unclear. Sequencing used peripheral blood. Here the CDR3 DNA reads TGTGCCAGCAGCTTGAGGGCTTTTAATGAAAAACTGTTTTTT. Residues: CASSLRAFNEKLFF.